This is a list of T cell receptor beta chains from one sample in a study of OX40 agonist ivuxolimab in advanced cancers. Repertoires were generated with immunoSEQ multiplex PCR, while TCRdb's copy carries only in-frame clones and drops some. The sample records about 83,000 clones, 65% to 85% being singletons. Sequences were derived from CD4+ or CD8+ T cells sorted from blood, sampled in a trial of the OX40 agonist ivuxolimab. The receptors derive from an adult with an advanced solid tumor such as melanoma, head and neck, liver or kidney cancer. Each CDR3 is given with its conserved first and last residue. The D gene is left open where the match is weak. Size is omitted from some rows. Given values are once, few, many or a class for expanded clones.

v_call: TRBV5-1
j_call: TRBJ2-1
d_call: -
clone_size: -
cdr3_aa: CASSLELWNEQFF
cdr3_nt: TGCGCCAGCAGCTTGGAACTCTGGAATGAGCAGTTCTTC

v_call: TRBV6-6
j_call: TRBJ1-2
d_call: -
clone_size: -
cdr3_aa: CASSYFGPFYGYTF
cdr3_nt: TGTGCCAGCAGTTACTTCGGGCCTTTCTATGGCTACACCTTC

v_call: TRBV5-1
j_call: TRBJ1-1
d_call: -
clone_size: -
cdr3_aa: CASSLFGGANAEAFF
cdr3_nt: TGCGCCAGCAGCTTGTTCGGGGGAGCGAACGCTGAAGCTTTCTTT

v_call: TRBV5-1
j_call: TRBJ1-2
d_call: -
clone_size: many
cdr3_aa: CASSLDDGGYTF
cdr3_nt: TGCGCCAGCAGCTTGGACGATGGGGGCTACACCTTC

v_call: TRBV6-6
j_call: TRBJ2-7
d_call: -
clone_size: -
cdr3_aa: CASSYRGYDEQYF
cdr3_nt: TGTGCCAGCAGTTACAGGGGTTACGACGAGCAGTACTTC

v_call: TRBV7-9
j_call: TRBJ1-5
d_call: -
clone_size: -
cdr3_aa: CASTGDTSNQPQHF
cdr3_nt: TGTGCCAGCACCGGGGATACTAGCAATCAGCCCCAGCATTTT

v_call: TRBV15
j_call: TRBJ2-1
d_call: TRBD2
clone_size: once
cdr3_aa: CATSSLTSGRRNEQFF
cdr3_nt: TGTGCCACCAGCAGTTTGACTAGCGGGAGGAGGAATGAGCAGTTCTTC

v_call: TRBV5-4
j_call: TRBJ1-1
d_call: -
clone_size: -
cdr3_aa: CASISLDGGNTEAFF
cdr3_nt: TGTGCCAGCATATCTCTCGACGGAGGGAACACTGAAGCTTTCTTT

v_call: TRBV5-1
j_call: TRBJ2-1
d_call: -
clone_size: -
cdr3_aa: CASSSSNEQFF
cdr3_nt: TGCGCCAGCAGCTCATCCAATGAGCAGTTCTTC

v_call: TRBV30
j_call: TRBJ2-1
d_call: TRBD2
clone_size: -
cdr3_aa: CVASGGGRSNEQFF
cdr3_nt: TGTGTGGCCTCCGGGGGGGGGCGGTCAAATGAGCAGTTCTTC

v_call: TRBV25-1
j_call: TRBJ2-2
d_call: -
clone_size: once
cdr3_aa: CASSEYLNTGELFF
cdr3_nt: TGTGCCAGCAGTGAATATTTAAACACCGGGGAGCTGTTTTTT

v_call: TRBV7-2
j_call: TRBJ2-1
d_call: -
clone_size: -
cdr3_aa: CASSLRLGGAHEQFF
cdr3_nt: TGTGCCAGCAGCCTCCGCCTAGGCGGGGCCCATGAGCAGTTCTTC

v_call: TRBV9
j_call: TRBJ1-4
d_call: TRBD1
clone_size: -
cdr3_aa: CASCRGTGNEKLFF
cdr3_nt: TGTGCCAGCTGCCGAGGGACAGGTAATGAAAAACTGTTTTTT

v_call: TRBV7-2
j_call: TRBJ1-3
d_call: -
clone_size: -
cdr3_aa: CASSSLAGVYSGNTIYF
cdr3_nt: TGTGCCAGCAGCTCCCTCGCCGGGGTCTACTCTGGAAACACCATATATTTT

v_call: TRBV5-6
j_call: TRBJ1-1
d_call: -
clone_size: -
cdr3_aa: CASRGLGRQTEAFF
cdr3_nt: TGTGCCAGCAGGGGACTGGGGAGGCAGACTGAAGCTTTCTTT

v_call: TRBV29-1
j_call: TRBJ2-1
d_call: -
clone_size: -
cdr3_aa: CSVEVSSYNEQFF
cdr3_nt: TGCAGCGTTGAGGTAAGCTCCTACAATGAGCAGTTCTTC

v_call: TRBV11-3
j_call: TRBJ1-6
d_call: -
clone_size: -
cdr3_aa: CASSLSTASYNSPLHF
cdr3_nt: TGTGCCAGCAGCCTATCGACAGCCTCCTATAATTCACCCCTCCACTTT

v_call: TRBV13
j_call: TRBJ1-6
d_call: -
clone_size: -
cdr3_aa: CASSLKMLASSYNSPLHF
cdr3_nt: TGTGCCAGCAGCTTAAAGATGCTCGCGAGCTCCTATAATTCACCCCTCCACTTT

v_call: TRBV19
j_call: TRBJ2-7
d_call: -
clone_size: -
cdr3_aa: CASSRMGMDYEQYF
cdr3_nt: TGTGCCAGTAGCAGGATGGGCATGGACTACGAGCAGTACTTC

v_call: TRBV5-4
j_call: TRBJ1-2
d_call: -
clone_size: -
cdr3_aa: CASSLTGGYTF
cdr3_nt: TGTGCCAGCAGCTTAACAGGTGGCTACACCTTC

v_call: TRBV5-4
j_call: TRBJ1-2
d_call: -
clone_size: -
cdr3_aa: CASSVALAGYGYTF
cdr3_nt: TGTGCCAGCAGCGTCGCTTTGGCCGGGTATGGCTACACCTTC

v_call: TRBV30
j_call: TRBJ1-3
d_call: -
clone_size: once
cdr3_aa: CAWSAGTAGDTIYF
cdr3_nt: TGTGCCTGGAGTGCCGGGACTGCCGGAGACACCATATATTTT

v_call: TRBV4-2
j_call: TRBJ1-1
d_call: -
clone_size: few
cdr3_aa: CASSLWGEAFF
cdr3_nt: TGTGCCAGCAGCTTATGGGGTGAAGCTTTCTTT

v_call: TRBV19
j_call: TRBJ1-1
d_call: TRBD1
clone_size: -
cdr3_aa: CASFGQVRTEAFF
cdr3_nt: TGTGCCAGTTTCGGACAGGTGAGGACTGAAGCTTTCTTT

v_call: TRBV6-4
j_call: TRBJ1-3
d_call: -
clone_size: -
cdr3_aa: CASSTVPDHGYSGNTIYF
cdr3_nt: TGTGCCAGCAGTACAGTTCCGGATCATGGGTACTCTGGAAACACCATATATTTT

v_call: TRBV5-1
j_call: TRBJ2-7
d_call: -
clone_size: -
cdr3_aa: CASSFTPTDTDYEQYF
cdr3_nt: TGCGCCAGCAGCTTCACGCCTACGGACACTGACTACGAGCAGTACTTC

v_call: TRBV7-9
j_call: TRBJ2-7
d_call: -
clone_size: -
cdr3_aa: CASSLHYEQYF
cdr3_nt: TGTGCCAGCAGCTTACACTACGAGCAGTACTTC

v_call: TRBV19
j_call: TRBJ1-1
d_call: -
clone_size: -
cdr3_aa: CASSIRGDRTEAFF
cdr3_nt: TGTGCCAGTAGTATACGGGGGGATCGGACTGAAGCTTTCTTT

v_call: TRBV6-5
j_call: TRBJ2-1
d_call: TRBD2
clone_size: -
cdr3_aa: CASSRQAGRGLWQFF
cdr3_nt: TGTGCCAGCAGTCGTCAGGCCGGGCGGGGGTTGTGGCAGTTCTTC

v_call: TRBV11-2
j_call: TRBJ2-7
d_call: -
clone_size: -
cdr3_aa: CASSLIGTVREQYF
cdr3_nt: TGTGCCAGCAGTTTGATAGGTACTGTAAGGGAGCAGTACTTC

v_call: TRBV2
j_call: TRBJ2-1
d_call: -
clone_size: -
cdr3_aa: CASSPKGYEQFF
cdr3_nt: TGTGCCAGCAGCCCTAAGGGATATGAGCAGTTCTTC

v_call: TRBV11-2
j_call: TRBJ2-5
d_call: -
clone_size: -
cdr3_aa: CASSFFDGQETQYF
cdr3_nt: TGTGCCAGCAGCTTCTTCGACGGTCAAGAGACCCAGTACTTC

v_call: TRBV25-1
j_call: TRBJ1-2
d_call: TRBD1
clone_size: -
cdr3_aa: CASRGTGRANYGYTF
cdr3_nt: TGTGCCAGCAGAGGGACAGGCCGAGCTAACTATGGCTACACCTTC

v_call: TRBV27
j_call: TRBJ2-7
d_call: -
clone_size: -
cdr3_aa: CASSLIPGQGNNEQYF
cdr3_nt: TGTGCCAGCAGTTTAATTCCAGGGCAGGGGAACAACGAGCAGTACTTC

v_call: TRBV30
j_call: TRBJ2-7
d_call: TRBD1
clone_size: -
cdr3_aa: CAWGTANGWGYF
cdr3_nt: TGTGCCTGGGGGACAGCCAACGGTTGGGGGTACTTC

v_call: TRBV6-5
j_call: TRBJ2-5
d_call: TRBD1
clone_size: -
cdr3_aa: CASSRDSQERTQYF
cdr3_nt: TGTGCCAGCAGCCGGGACAGCCAGGAGCGAACCCAGTACTTC

v_call: TRBV19
j_call: TRBJ1-1
d_call: -
clone_size: -
cdr3_aa: CACRQVGTFF
cdr3_nt: TGTGCCTGTCGACAGGTGGGAACTTTCTTT

v_call: TRBV10-3
j_call: TRBJ1-2
d_call: -
clone_size: -
cdr3_aa: CAISDSYAYGYTF
cdr3_nt: TGTGCCATCAGTGACAGTTATGCCTATGGCTACACCTTC

v_call: TRBV5-8
j_call: TRBJ2-5
d_call: -
clone_size: -
cdr3_aa: CASSLGSRGTQETQYF
cdr3_nt: TGTGCCAGCAGCTTGGGGTCTAGGGGGACCCAAGAGACCCAGTACTTC

v_call: TRBV6-5
j_call: TRBJ1-2
d_call: -
clone_size: -
cdr3_aa: CASYNAGSYGYTF
cdr3_nt: TGTGCCAGCTACAACGCCGGGTCCTATGGCTACACCTTC

v_call: TRBV19
j_call: TRBJ1-3
d_call: -
clone_size: -
cdr3_aa: CASTSREFSGNTIYF
cdr3_nt: TGTGCCAGTACATCCCGAGAGTTCTCTGGAAACACCATATATTTT

v_call: TRBV11-3
j_call: TRBJ2-3
d_call: -
clone_size: -
cdr3_aa: CASSRQGTDTQYF
cdr3_nt: TGTGCCAGCAGCCGACAGGGCACAGATACGCAGTATTTT

v_call: TRBV27
j_call: TRBJ1-1
d_call: -
clone_size: -
cdr3_aa: CASSSPTAMNTEAFF
cdr3_nt: TGTGCCAGCAGTTCGCCGACAGCCATGAACACTGAAGCTTTCTTT

v_call: TRBV29-1
j_call: TRBJ2-2
d_call: TRBD2
clone_size: -
cdr3_aa: CSVGTSGGAAGELFF
cdr3_nt: TGCAGCGTGGGAACTAGCGGGGGGGCGGCCGGGGAGCTGTTTTTT

v_call: TRBV30
j_call: TRBJ1-6
d_call: -
clone_size: medium-sized
cdr3_aa: CAADDGVGGSPLHF
cdr3_nt: TGTGCCGCGGACGATGGGGTAGGGGGTTCACCCCTCCACTTT